This entry lists 26 T cell receptor beta chains sequenced from one sample in a study of T cell repertoires in cytomegalovirus infection. Antigen specificity for these receptors is unknown. TCRdb reanalysed the reads using MiXCR and keeps one entry per CDR3 protein. The sample lists 400,000 to 600,000 distinct CDR3 sequences, about two fifths occurring once. Source: cultured PBMCs, taken from culture after CMV antigen stimulation. The receptor set was obtained from a human donor in good health (CMV status not recorded). Some clones in this sample may be carry-over from other donors' samples.

This clonotype has just a few counts. The rearrangement joins TRBV24-1 to TRBJ1-1; TRBD1 matches 8 bases. CDR1 is KGHDR and CDR2 is SFDVKD in the germline V gene. The CDR3 contains 13 residues. Trimming removed 5 bases from V and 11 bases from J; junction bases left unmatched: 9. The CDR3 bases are TGTGCCACCAGTGGCTCGACAGGGGCGCGTGCTTTCTTT. Translating it yields CATSGSTGARAFF.

This clonotype occurred a few times. The chain's CDR3 is CASSSTGTGEETQYF. The CDR3 DNA sequence: TGTGCCAGCAGCTCGACCGGGACAGGGGAAGAGACCCAGTACTTC. The chain couples TRBV7-7 to TRBJ2-5, with TRBD1 identical over 10 bases. The germline CDR1 and CDR2 sequences are SSHAT and FNYEAQ (reference sequence). This CDR3 comprises 15 residues. V lost 4 bases, J lost 3 bases, and 5 bases stayed unmatched.

V gene TRBV7-9 combines with J gene TRBJ1-6; the D is unclear. In germline, CDR1 is SEHNR, CDR2 FQNEAQ (reference sequence). The ends were cut back, 3 bases at V and 7 bases at J, with 10 bases in the middle. CDR3 length: 14 residues. CDR3 loop: CASSLGRTNSPLHF. CDR3 nucleotides: TGTGCCAGCAGCTTGGGCAGAACCAATTCACCCCTCCACTTT.

This sequence joins TRBV2 and TRBJ2-3; 7 bases align to TRBD2. The CDR3 runs to 14 residues. Trimming at V came to 8 bases and at J to 0 bases, leaving 5 bases not matched to a gene. Germline V lookup: CDR1 SNHLY, CDR2 FYNNEI. CDR3 residues: CASGRGFSTDTQYF. CDR3 coding DNA: TGTGCCAGCGGGAGGGGATTTAGCACAGATACGCAGTATTTT.

V usage is TRBV4-1 and J usage is TRBJ1-1, with no clear D. The CDR3 has 14 residues. The germline V gene has CDR1 MGHRA and CDR2 YSYEKL. V was trimmed by 0 bases and J by 3 bases, leaving 8 bases between them. The CDR3 coding sequence is TGCGCCAGCAGCCAAGATCCAGTTGACACTGAAGCTTTCTTT. Amino acids: CASSQDPVDTEAFF.

At least ten counts were recorded for this clonotype. The chain carries TRBV7-2 and TRBJ2-7; TRBD2 aligns across 8 bases. The V and J ends lost 2 bases and 3 bases, in that order; junction bases with no gene match: 3. The germline CDR1 and CDR2 sequences are SGHTA and FQGNSA. CDR3 length: 14 amino acids. CDR3 bases: TGTGCCAGCAGCTTAAGAGCGGGAGACTACGAGCAGTACTTC. This codes for CASSLRAGDYEQYF.

The chain carries TRBV20-1 and TRBJ1-2, with a tentative D call TRBD1 (6 bases). This CDR3 is built from 13 residues. V lost 3 bases to trimming and J lost 4 bases, with 12 bases between them. The germline CDR1 and CDR2 sequences are DFQATT and SNEGSKA (reference sequence). The CDR3 loop reads CSASPGQSYGYTF. DNA for the CDR3: TGCAGTGCTAGTCCCGGACAGAGCTATGGCTACACCTTC.

In this sample, this clonotype turned up a few times. This chain connects TRBV10-3 to TRBJ2-1; D remains unclear. Looked up from germline, CDR1 is ENHRY and CDR2 is SYGVKD. With 1 base removed from V and 10 bases from J, the gap between germline ends came to 8 bases. The CDR3 length is 12 residues. CDR3 nucleotides: TGTGCCATCAGTGAGTACTTGAGAGAGCAGTTCTTC. Translating gives CAISEYLREQFF.

V is TRBV29-1 and J is TRBJ1-4; D perhaps matches TRBD1 (6 bases). Between the trimmed V and J ends, which lost 5 bases and 4 bases, there was a span of 14 bases. Germline lookup yields CDR1 SQVTM and CDR2 ANQGSEA. The CDR3 sequence is 14 residues long. CDR3 in DNA: TGCAGCGTTTCCACAGGGTTGGGTAATGAAAAACTGTTTTTT. Protein product: CSVSTGLGNEKLFF.

A few counts support this clonotype. V usage is TRBV7-8 and J usage is TRBJ2-5; D call uncertain. This CDR3 has 15 amino acids. Trimming removed 6 bases from V and 0 bases from J, with 14 bases in between. The germline gives CDR1 SGHVS, CDR2 FQNEAQ. The CDR3 DNA follows: TGTGCCAGCAGAGTAGGTGCCCTGTACCAAGAGACCCAGTACTTC. Protein product: CASRVGALYQETQYF.

The genes are TRBV7-6 and TRBJ1-1; TRBD1 might be the D (5 bases). This CDR3 is 13 amino acids long. With 4 bases removed from V and 9 bases from J, the gap between germline ends came to 15 bases. Per germline, CDR1 SGHVS and CDR2 FNYEAQ. The chain's CDR3 is CASSSEVGAKAFF. The CDR3 DNA is TGTGCCAGCAGCTCTGAGGTAGGGGCTAAAGCTTTCTTT.

The chain employs TRBV12-3 or TRBV12-4 and TRBJ2-7; 10 bases are shared with TRBD1. The length of the CDR3 is 15 residues. V shed 3 bases and J 4 bases; nucleotides not matched to a gene: 6. The DNA of the CDR3 is TGTGCCAGCAGTTTTTGGGACAGGGGACCTTACGAGCAGTACTTC. This encodes CASSFWDRGPYEQYF.

This clonotype was counted a few times. V is TRBV7-8 and J is TRBJ1-5; D not certain. The V end lost 2 bases, the J end lost 2 bases, and 7 bases lay between the germline ends. The CDR3 length is 14 residues. CDR1 and CDR2 (germline): SGHVS, FQNEAQ. The CDR3 DNA reads as TGTGCCAGCAGCTTAACCAGAGGCAATCAGCCCCAGCATTTT. This gives the protein CASSLTRGNQPQHF.

This chain uses TRBV7-2 with TRBJ2-7; 9 bases line up with TRBD1. This CDR3 region has 13 residues. Trimming at V came to 1 base and at J to 5 bases, leaving 0 bases not matched to a gene. The germline gives CDR1 SGHTA, CDR2 FQGNSA. CDR3 in amino acids: CASSLDRGHEQYF. The CDR3 coding sequence is TGTGCCAGCAGCTTAGACAGGGGGCACGAGCAGTACTTC.

The chain uses TRBV18 and TRBJ1-5, with a possible D match to TRBD1 (5 bases). This CDR3 comprises 16 residues. Trimming left V 3 bases short and J 2 bases short, with 14 bases between. From germline, CDR1 is KGHSH and CDR2 LQKENI. This chain's CDR3 is CASSPKGTGGNQPQHF. The CDR3 region has the DNA TGTGCCAGCTCACCGAAAGGGACTGGTGGCAATCAGCCCCAGCATTTT.

This clonotype was counted only a few times. The CDR3 here is CASSSHLAGGYNEQFF. CDR3 in DNA: TGTGCCAGCAGCTCTCATCTAGCGGGAGGATACAATGAGCAGTTCTTC. This rearrangement joins TRBV7-4 to TRBJ2-1, with TRBD2 matching over 11 bases. The CDR3 consists of 16 residues. Trimming took 4 bases from V and 4 from J; bases not matched to a gene: 6. Germline V gives CDR1 SGHVT, CDR2 SQSDAQ.

This clonotype showed up just a few times. This chain links TRBV10-3 with TRBJ2-7; the match to TRBD2 covers 13 bases. From germline, CDR1 is ENHRY and CDR2 SYGVKD. V shed 5 bases, J shed 6 bases, and the junction held 7 bases outside the gene matches. The CDR3 covers 15 residues. CDR3 bases: TGTGCCATCAGTACAACTAGCGGGAGGGCCGGCGAGCAGTACTTC. Translation gives CAISTTSGRAGEQYF.

The rearrangement links TRBV2 to TRBJ2-1; D gene unclear. The V end lost 7 bases, the J end lost 5 bases, and 12 bases lay between the germline ends. Germline V gene data show CDR1 as SNHLY and CDR2 as FYNNEI. This CDR3 spans 13 amino acids. The CDR3 nucleotides are TGTGCCAGCACCGAGACGTGGGACAATGAGCAGTTCTTC. As protein: CASTETWDNEQFF.

This clonotype showed up many times. The gene calls are TRBV7-2 and TRBJ2-5; the match to TRBD2 covers 11 bases. Looked up from germline, CDR1 is SGHTA and CDR2 is FQGNSA. CDR3 length: 15 amino acids. Trimming cost V 4 bases and J 4 bases; bases outside gene matches: 5. The CDR3 coding sequence is TGTGCCAGCAGCTATAGACTAGCGGGGTCAGAGACCCAGTACTTC. Its translation is CASSYRLAGSETQYF.

This clonotype was recorded once. The CDR3 region is CAISGDLLSYGYTF. The CDR3 region has the DNA TGTGCCATCAGTGGTGACCTTCTTAGCTATGGCTACACCTTC. The chain joins TRBV10-3 to TRBJ1-2; no definite D call. This CDR3 spans 14 amino acids. Trimming pared 4 bases from V and 4 bases from J, leaving 13 bases between. Germline values: CDR1 ENHRY, CDR2 SYGVKD.

This clonotype occurred a few times. This chain joins TRBV7-9 and TRBJ1-1, with D uncertain. Trimming shortened V by 5 bases and J by 1 base, and 8 bases separated the two germline ends. The CDR3 has 13 amino acids. Germline values: CDR1 SEHNR, CDR2 FQNEAQ (reference sequence). As DNA, the CDR3 is TGTGCCAGCAGCATGCTTCAGAACACTGAAGCTTTCTTT. Translating it yields CASSMLQNTEAFF.

This clonotype showed up just a few times. The CDR3 spells CASSSNTGRDSYEQYF. DNA for the CDR3: TGTGCCAGCAGCTCAAACACTGGCCGGGACTCCTACGAGCAGTACTTC. The chain joins TRBV11-2 to TRBJ2-7, with D possibly TRBD2 on 5 matching bases. V shed 4 bases and J shed 0 bases, with 16 bases lying between them. This CDR3 region has 16 residues. Germline CDR1 is SGHAT and CDR2 is FQNNGV.

This chain uses TRBV6-1 with TRBJ1-1; tentatively, D is TRBD1 (5 bases). V was trimmed by 6 bases and J by 5 bases, leaving 16 bases between them. CDR1 and CDR2 from the germline V gene are MNHNS and SASEGT. This CDR3 spans 14 amino acids. The CDR3 loop reads CASSQKRGVTEAFF. CDR3 bases: TGTGCCAGCAGCCAAAAGCGGGGGGTGACTGAAGCTTTCTTT.

Concerning this clonotype: One end of the junction varies from germline; a read error may be responsible. The chain links TRBV19 to TRBJ2-5; D not resolved. This CDR3 is built from 14 residues. Per germline, CDR1 LNHDA and CDR2 SQIVND (reference sequence). DNA for the CDR3: TGTGCCAGTAGTGTAGAAAGGAACCGAGAGACCCAGTACTTC. Translation gives CASSVERNRETQYF.

The chain couples TRBV10-3 to TRBJ1-5; 7 bases fit TRBD1. The CDR3 covers 12 residues. After removal of 10 bases from V and 3 bases from J, the junction contained 3 bases not matched to a gene. The germline CDR1 and CDR2 sequences are ENHRY and SYGVKD. The CDR3 sequence is CATGTDNQPQHF. CDR3 bases: TGTGCCACCGGGACAGACAATCAGCCCCAGCATTTT.

The chain combines TRBV6-6 with TRBJ1-5; D call uncertain. Trimming cost V 4 bases and J 2 bases, with 9 bases left between them. The CDR3 totals 14 residues. Germline V gives CDR1 MNHNY, CDR2 SVGAGI (reference sequence). The chain's CDR3 is CASSWEGRNQPQHF. CDR3 nucleotide sequence: TGTGCCAGCAGTTGGGAGGGCCGCAATCAGCCCCAGCATTTT.